The 10 T cell receptor beta chains presented below share a single source sample, sequenced in a study of blood T cell repertoires in COVID-19. The assay was immunoSEQ multiplex PCR, and TCRdb's table has in-frame clones only and misses some. The profile covers 15,000 to 20,000 clones, with about 81% appearing a single time and roughly 8% taken by the ten largest. The source material was peripheral blood. The receptors stem from a man in his sixties with acute or convalescent COVID-19.

The chain carries TRBV15 and TRBJ2-1, with D perhaps matching TRBD1 (6 bases). CDR3 length: 19 residues. Trimming stripped 0 bases from V and 3 bases from J, with 21 bases between. Germline loops: CDR1 LNHNV, CDR2 YYDKDF (reference sequence). CDR3 DNA: TGTGCCACCAGCAGAGATGACAGGTACCCACCCCCTTTCTACAATGAGCAGTTCTTC. Translation gives CATSRDDRYPPPFYNEQFF. Based on the CDR3 plus reference TRBV15 and TRBJ2-1, the full variable domain is DAMVIQNPRYQVTQFGKPVTLSCSQTLNHNVMYWYQQKSSQAPKLLFHYYDKDFNNEADTPDNFQSRRPNTSFCFLDIRSPGLGDTAMYLCATSRDDRYPPPFYNEQFFGPGTRLTVL.

V is TRBV27 and J is TRBJ1-5, with D maybe TRBD1 (6 bases). From germline, CDR1 is MNHEY and CDR2 SMNVEV (reference sequence). Trimming removed 6 bases at V and 7 bases at J, with 13 bases between. The CDR3 totals 13 residues. The CDR3 coding sequence is TGTGCCAGCAGAGGGGGGGCCGTGCAGCCCCAGCATTTT. This encodes CASRGGAVQPQHF.

The sample holds a few counts of this clone. This chain joins TRBV7-3 and TRBJ1-2; D remains unclear. Per the germline V gene, CDR1 is SGHTA and CDR2 is FQGTGA. This CDR3 spans 14 amino acids. V lost 5 bases to trimming and J lost 6 bases, with 16 bases between them. CDR3 nucleotide sequence: TGTGCCAGCAGCCTGAATCCCCACGGGGATGGCTACACCTTC. Its translation is CASSLNPHGDGYTF.

This chain uses TRBV19 with TRBJ2-4; 11 bases map to TRBD1. From germline, CDR1 is LNHDA and CDR2 SQIVND (reference sequence). The V segment lost 6 bases and the J segment 5 bases; nucleotides outside the gene matches: 3. The CDR3 runs 14 residues. The CDR3 nucleotides read TGTGCCAGTAGAAAGGGACAGGGGGAAAACATTCAGTACTTC. It yields the protein CASRKGQGENIQYF.

The chain links TRBV4-1 to TRBJ1-2, with a possible D match to TRBD1 (5 bases). The CDR3 sequence is 15 residues long. Looked up from germline, CDR1 is MGHRA and CDR2 is YSYEKL. Trimming pared 0 bases from V and 9 bases from J, leaving 17 bases between. The CDR3 region is CASSQEPREGRSYTF. CDR3 bases: TGCGCCAGCAGCCAAGAGCCCCGGGAGGGACGAAGCTACACCTTC.

The chain carries TRBV12-5 and TRBJ1-3; tentatively, D is TRBD1 (5 bases). The CDR3 length is 14 residues. V was cut by 4 bases and J by 2 bases, with 9 bases left in between. Germline CDR1 reads LGHNT; CDR2 reads FRNRAP. This CDR3 reads CASGSQATGNTIYF. CDR3 sequence (DNA): TGTGCTAGTGGTTCACAGGCAACTGGAAACACCATATATTTT.

V is TRBV11-1 and J is TRBJ2-1; D perhaps matches TRBD2 (6 bases). This CDR3 region has 12 residues. CDR1 is SGHAT, CDR2 FQDESV, per germline (reference sequence). Trimming removed 3 bases from V and 9 bases from J, with 9 bases in between. This CDR3 is CASSLGGGEQFF. The CDR3 DNA reads TGTGCCAGCAGCTTGGGGGGTGGTGAGCAGTTCTTC.

The J gene is TRBJ2-3, the V gene TRBV5-4, with D unclear. Germline V gives CDR1 SGHNT, CDR2 YYREEE (reference sequence). This CDR3 region has 14 residues. Deletions cut 3 bases from V and 2 bases from J, with 10 bases between. CDR3 sequence reads: CASSSIQYTDTQYF. In DNA form, the CDR3 reads TGTGCCAGCAGCTCTATACAGTACACAGATACGCAGTATTTT. Complete variable domain (other parts from reference TRBV5-4 and TRBJ2-3): ETGVTQSPTHLIKTRGQQVTLRCSSQSGHNTVSWYQQALGQGPQFIFQYYREEENGRGNFPPRFSGLQFPNYSSELNVNALELDDSALYLCASSSIQYTDTQYFGPGTRLTVL.

This chain links TRBV11-2 with TRBJ1-2, with a possible D match to TRBD1 (6 bases). V lost 1 base, J lost 7 bases, and 13 bases lay in between. Germline V gives CDR1 SGHAT, CDR2 FQNNGV. There are 14 residues in the CDR3. The CDR3 sequence is CASSLVPGAVGYTF. The CDR3 DNA reads as TGTGCCAGCAGCTTAGTGCCAGGGGCTGTTGGCTACACCTTC. The full variable domain, rest sourced from reference TRBV11-2 and TRBJ1-2, is EAGVAQSPRYKIIEKRQSVAFWCNPISGHATLYWYQQILGQGPKLLIQFQNNGVVDDSQLPKDRFSAERLKGVDSTLKIQPAKLEDSAVYLCASSLVPGAVGYTFGSGTRLTVV.

The chain has TRBV24-1 and TRBJ2-2; D not certain. The germline V gene has CDR1 KGHDR and CDR2 SFDVKD. The CDR3 contains 14 residues. V gave up 4 bases and J gave up 0 bases, with 5 bases separating them. Here the CDR3 reads CATSEHTNTGELFF. CDR3 in DNA: TGTGCCACCAGTGAACATACGAACACCGGGGAGCTGTTTTTT.